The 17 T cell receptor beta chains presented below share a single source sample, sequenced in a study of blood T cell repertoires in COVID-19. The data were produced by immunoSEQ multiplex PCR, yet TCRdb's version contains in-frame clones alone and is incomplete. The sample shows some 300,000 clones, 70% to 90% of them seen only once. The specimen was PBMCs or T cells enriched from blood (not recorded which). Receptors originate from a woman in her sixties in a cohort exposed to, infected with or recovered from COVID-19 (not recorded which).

Here the CDR3 reads CASRMRTLSSYNEQFF. CDR3 nucleotides: TGTGCCAGCAGAATGAGGACACTAAGCTCCTACAATGAGCAGTTCTTC. The J gene is TRBJ2-1, the V gene TRBV28, with TRBD1 as a possible D gene (5 bases). From germline, CDR1 is MDHEN and CDR2 SYDVKM. The CDR3 has 16 residues. The ends were cut back, 6 bases at V and 0 bases at J, with 15 bases in the middle.

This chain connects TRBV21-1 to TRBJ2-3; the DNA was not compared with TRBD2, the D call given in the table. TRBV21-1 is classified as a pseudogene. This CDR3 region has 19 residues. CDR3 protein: CASSKALCGSGTGPDTQYF. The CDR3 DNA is TGTGCCAGCAGCAAAGCGCTTTGTGGTAGCGGGACGGGTCCAGATACGCAGTATTTT.

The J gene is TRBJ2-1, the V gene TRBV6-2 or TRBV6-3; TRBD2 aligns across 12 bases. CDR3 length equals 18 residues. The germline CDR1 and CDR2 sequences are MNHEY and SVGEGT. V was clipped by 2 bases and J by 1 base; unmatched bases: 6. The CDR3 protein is CASSYPGLAGWSYNEQFF. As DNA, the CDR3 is TGTGCCAGCAGTTACCCCGGACTAGCGGGATGGTCCTACAATGAGCAGTTCTTC.

The CDR3 here is CASSSKLTGDYGYTF. The CDR3 DNA follows: TGTGCCAGCAGCTCTAAACTAACAGGGGACTATGGCTACACCTTC. V gene TRBV6-5 combines with J gene TRBJ1-2; 7 nucleotides match TRBD1. The CDR3 runs to 15 residues. Germline-derived CDR1 and CDR2 are MNHEY and SVGAGI. Germline trimming cut 6 bases from V and 3 bases from J; bases unmatched to any gene: 10.

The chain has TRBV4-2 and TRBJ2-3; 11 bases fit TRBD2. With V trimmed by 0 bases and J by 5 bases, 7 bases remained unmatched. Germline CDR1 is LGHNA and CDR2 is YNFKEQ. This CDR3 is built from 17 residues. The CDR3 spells CASSQDNRLAGGDTQYF. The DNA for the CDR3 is TGTGCCAGCAGCCAAGATAATCGGCTAGCGGGGGGAGATACGCAGTATTTT.

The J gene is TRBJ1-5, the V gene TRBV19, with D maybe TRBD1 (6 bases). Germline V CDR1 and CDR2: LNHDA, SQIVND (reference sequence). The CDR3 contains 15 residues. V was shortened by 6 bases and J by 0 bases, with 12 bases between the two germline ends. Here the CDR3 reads CASRRDIFSNQPQHF. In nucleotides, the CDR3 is TGTGCCAGTAGGAGGGACATATTTAGCAATCAGCCCCAGCATTTT. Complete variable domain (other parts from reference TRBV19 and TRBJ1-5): DGGITQSPKYLFRKEGQNVTLSCEQNLNHDAMYWYRQDPGQGLRLIYYSQIVNDFQKGDIAEGYSVSREKKESFPLTVTSAQKNPTAFYLCASRRDIFSNQPQHFGDGTRLSIL.

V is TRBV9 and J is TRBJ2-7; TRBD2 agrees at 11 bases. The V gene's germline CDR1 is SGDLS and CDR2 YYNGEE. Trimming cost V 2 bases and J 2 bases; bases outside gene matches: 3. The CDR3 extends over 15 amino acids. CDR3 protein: CASSVGLAETYEQYF. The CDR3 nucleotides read TGTGCCAGCAGCGTGGGACTAGCGGAAACCTACGAGCAGTACTTC. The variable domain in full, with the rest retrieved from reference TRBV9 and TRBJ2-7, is DSGVTQTPKHLITATGQRVTLRCSPRSGDLSVYWYQQSLDQGLQFLIQYYNGEERAKGNILERFSAQQFPDLHSELNLSSLELGDSALYFCASSVGLAETYEQYFGPGTRLTVT.

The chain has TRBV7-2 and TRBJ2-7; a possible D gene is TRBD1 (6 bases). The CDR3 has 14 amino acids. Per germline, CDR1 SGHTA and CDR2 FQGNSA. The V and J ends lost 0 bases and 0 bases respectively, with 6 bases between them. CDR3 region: CASSLAGGSYEQYF. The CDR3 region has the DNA TGTGCCAGCAGCTTAGCAGGGGGCTCCTACGAGCAGTACTTC.

Here the CDR3 reads CASSLSRFREKLFF. The CDR3 DNA is TGTGCCAGCAGCTTGTCTCGGTTCCGTGAAAAACTGTTTTTT. The J gene is TRBJ1-4, the V gene TRBV5-6; D remains unclear. The V end lost 1 base, the J end lost 7 bases, and 11 bases lay between the germline ends. The CDR3 is 14 residues long. The V gene's germline CDR1 is SGHDT and CDR2 YYEEEE.

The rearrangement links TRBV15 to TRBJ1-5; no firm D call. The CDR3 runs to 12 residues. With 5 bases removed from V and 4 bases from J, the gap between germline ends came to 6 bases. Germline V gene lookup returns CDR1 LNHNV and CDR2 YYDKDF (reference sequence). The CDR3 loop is CATSEYNQPQHF. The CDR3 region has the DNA TGTGCCACCAGCGAGTATAATCAGCCCCAGCATTTT.

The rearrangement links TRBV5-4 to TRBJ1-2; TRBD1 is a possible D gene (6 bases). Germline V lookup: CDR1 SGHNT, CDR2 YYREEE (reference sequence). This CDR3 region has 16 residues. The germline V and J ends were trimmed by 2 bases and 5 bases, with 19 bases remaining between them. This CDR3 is CASSLTRDNNGYGYTF. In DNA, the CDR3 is TGTGCCAGCAGCTTAACCCGGGACAATAATGGATATGGCTACACCTTC.

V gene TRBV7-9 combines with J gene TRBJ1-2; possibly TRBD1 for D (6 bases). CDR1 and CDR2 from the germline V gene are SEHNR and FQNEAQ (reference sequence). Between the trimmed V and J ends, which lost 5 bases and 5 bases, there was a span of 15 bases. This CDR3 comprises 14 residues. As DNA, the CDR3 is TGTGCCAGCAGCGGGTTAGAGGGGGGGTATGGCTACACCTTC. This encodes CASSGLEGGYGYTF. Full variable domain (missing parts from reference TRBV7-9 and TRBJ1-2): DTGVSQNPRHKITKRGQNVTFRCDPISEHNRLYWYRQTLGQGPEFLTYFQNEAQLEKSRLLSDRFSAERPKGSFSTLEIQRTEQGDSAMYLCASSGLEGGYGYTFGSGTRLTVV.

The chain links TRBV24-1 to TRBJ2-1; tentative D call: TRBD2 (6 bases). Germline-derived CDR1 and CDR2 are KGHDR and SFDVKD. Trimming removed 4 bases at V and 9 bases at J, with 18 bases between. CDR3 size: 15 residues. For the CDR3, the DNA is TGTGCCACCAGTGACCCCGGGACTCTCGTCGGTGAGCAGTTCTTC. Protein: CATSDPGTLVGEQFF.

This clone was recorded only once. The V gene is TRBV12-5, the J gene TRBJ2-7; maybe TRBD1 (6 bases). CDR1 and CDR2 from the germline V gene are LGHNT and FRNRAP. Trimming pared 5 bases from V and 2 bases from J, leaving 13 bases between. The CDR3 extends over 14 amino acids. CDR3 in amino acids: CASGPGTQPYEQYF. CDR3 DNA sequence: TGTGCTAGTGGTCCAGGGACACAACCCTACGAGCAGTACTTC.

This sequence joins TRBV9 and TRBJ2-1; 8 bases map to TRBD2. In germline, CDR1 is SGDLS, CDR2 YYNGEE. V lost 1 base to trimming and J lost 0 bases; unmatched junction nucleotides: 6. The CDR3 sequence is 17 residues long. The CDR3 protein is CASSVMGLGHSYNEQFF. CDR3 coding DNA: TGTGCCAGCAGCGTAATGGGACTAGGCCACTCCTACAATGAGCAGTTCTTC. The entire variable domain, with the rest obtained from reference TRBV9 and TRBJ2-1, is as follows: DSGVTQTPKHLITATGQRVTLRCSPRSGDLSVYWYQQSLDQGLQFLIQYYNGEERAKGNILERFSAQQFPDLHSELNLSSLELGDSALYFCASSVMGLGHSYNEQFFGPGTRLTVL.

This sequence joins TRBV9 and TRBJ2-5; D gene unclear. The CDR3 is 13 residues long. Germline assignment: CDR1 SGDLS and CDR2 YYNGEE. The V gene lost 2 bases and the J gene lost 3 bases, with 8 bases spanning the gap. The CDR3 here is CASSVGHEETQYF. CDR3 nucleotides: TGTGCCAGCAGCGTTGGCCATGAAGAGACCCAGTACTTC.

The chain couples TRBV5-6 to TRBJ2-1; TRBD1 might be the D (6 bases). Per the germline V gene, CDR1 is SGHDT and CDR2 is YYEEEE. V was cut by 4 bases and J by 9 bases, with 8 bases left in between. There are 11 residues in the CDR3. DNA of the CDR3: TGTGCCAGCAGCACAGGGTTTGAGCAGTTCTTC. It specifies CASSTGFEQFF. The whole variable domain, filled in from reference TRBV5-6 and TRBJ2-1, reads DAGVTQSPTHLIKTRGQQVTLRCSPKSGHDTVSWYQQALGQGPQFIFQYYEEEERQRGNFPDRFSGHQFPNYSSELNVNALLLGDSALYLCASSTGFEQFFGPGTRLTVL.